The clone carrying this TCR beta chain was counted a few times. The sample comes from a study of blood T cells in healthy people across ages. With a J-beta primer mix and a sample-barcoded 5' primer, a second PCR ran roughly 7 to 11 cycles. TCRdb redid the calling of the 5' RACE reads with MiXCR, one entry per CDR3 protein. The data show roughly 900,000 distinct CDR3 sequences, about 48% seen once. The sequencing input was blood. This TCR was recovered from a man younger than 40 in good health.

The DNA of the CDR3 is TGCAGTGCTAGGGGGGTAGCGAACCTCCCCTACGAGCAGTACTTC. Amino acid sequence: CSARGVANLPYEQYF. This chain joins TRBV20-1 and TRBJ2-7; D is tentatively TRBD1 or TRBD2 (5 bases each). Trimming stripped 3 bases from V and 2 bases from J, with 17 bases between. This CDR3 has 15 residues. CDR1 is DFQATT, CDR2 SNEGSKA, per germline (reference sequence).